The 14 T cell receptor beta chains reported below all come from one sample, sequenced in a study of beta chain features in type 1 diabetes. cDNA synthesis used the whole RNA isolate, giving expressed TCRB sequences. TCRdb's table, derived via immunoSEQ multiplex PCR, lists solely in-frame clones and lacks some. The sample lists under 400,000 clones, around 13% occurring once. The specimen sequenced was central memory CD4+ T cells from blood. The receptors come from a young man in good health.

This clone was detected only a few times. As DNA, the CDR3 is TGTGCCTGGAGTCGACACGGCAATGAGCAGTTCTTC. Protein sequence: CAWSRHGNEQFF. The chain carries TRBV30 and TRBJ2-1; no definite D call. The germline gives CDR1 GTSNPN, CDR2 SVGIG (reference sequence). The CDR3 covers 12 residues. V dropped 2 bases and J dropped 6 bases, with 8 bases sitting between them.

This sequence joins TRBV6-6 and TRBJ1-5, with 7 positions matching TRBD1. The CDR3 consists of 14 residues. The germline gives CDR1 MNHNY, CDR2 SVGAGI (reference sequence). The J segment lost 2 bases and the V segment lost 9 bases, leaving 7 bases of the junction unmatched. In DNA form, the CDR3 reads TGTGCCAGTAAAAGCGACAGGGGCAATCAGCCCCAGCATTTT. This encodes CASKSDRGNQPQHF.

This chain uses TRBV18 with TRBJ1-1; 7 bases match TRBD1. The CDR3 totals 16 residues. J was trimmed by 7 bases and V by 3 bases; bases with no gene match: 14. The germline CDR1 and CDR2 sequences are KGHSH and LQKENI. CDR3 in DNA: TGTGCCAGCTCACCGTCGGTGTGGGCAGGGGGAGGTGAAGCTTTCTTT. It yields the protein CASSPSVWAGGGEAFF.

A few counts support this clone. The chain has TRBV2 and TRBJ1-1, with D unclear. CDR1 and CDR2 from the germline V gene are SNHLY and FYNNEI. Deletions cut 5 bases from V and 8 bases from J, with 15 bases between. The CDR3 covers 13 residues. CDR3 sequence (DNA): TGTGCCAGCAGTTTTTATCATGGCAGGGAAGCTTTCTTT. Protein: CASSFYHGREAFF.

The rearrangement uses TRBV6-5 and TRBJ2-5; 10 positions agree with TRBD2. Judging by the DNA end, TRBJ2-7 fits better; the J call may be wrong. The CDR3 consists of 16 residues. Per germline, CDR1 MNHEY and CDR2 SVGAGI. In nucleotides, the CDR3 is TGTGCCAGCAGTTACTCGAGCGGGGGGGATCCCTACGAGCAGTACTTC. Amino acids: CASSYSSGGDPYEQYF.

This chain joins TRBV9 and TRBJ1-6; D is perhaps TRBD1 (5 bases). Germline loops: CDR1 SGDLS, CDR2 YYNGEE. This CDR3 is 16 amino acids long. Trimming cost V 0 bases and J 7 bases, with 14 bases left between them. CDR3 DNA sequence: TGTGCCAGCAGCGTAGGGGGGAGAGGCCTGAATTCACCCCTCCACTTT. Its protein product is CASSVGGRGLNSPLHF.

This clone was seen only a few times. The V call is TRBV7-9, the J call TRBJ2-1; D gene uncertain. V was trimmed by 0 bases and J by 8 bases, leaving 8 bases between them. The CDR3 runs 13 residues. Germline CDR1 and CDR2: SEHNR and FQNEAQ (reference sequence). The CDR3 spells CASSLAVPDEQFF. DNA of the CDR3: TGTGCCAGCAGCTTAGCGGTACCGGATGAGCAGTTCTTC.

This clone was seen at least ten times. V and J are TRBV4-1 and TRBJ1-4, with D uncertain. V was cut by 1 base and J by 7 bases, with 4 bases left in between. The CDR3 contains 12 residues. Germline loops: CDR1 MGHRA, CDR2 YSYEKL. In DNA form, the CDR3 reads TGCGCCAGCAGCCAAGGGTTTGAAAAACTGTTTTTT. Protein sequence: CASSQGFEKLFF.

The rearrangement links TRBV19 to TRBJ2-1; 7 bases agree with TRBD1. Germline V gene data show CDR1 as LNHDA and CDR2 as SQIVND (reference sequence). The CDR3 is made up of 14 amino acids. Losses at the gene ends were 8 bases for V and 5 bases for J; bases not matched to a gene: 9. CDR3 bases: TGTGCCAGTCAGGGCCGGACAGGACACAATGAGCAGTTCTTC. Its protein product is CASQGRTGHNEQFF.

This clone came up many times. The chain carries TRBV15 and TRBJ2-5; D possibly uses TRBD1 or TRBD2 (5 bases each). Trimming pared 7 bases from V and 2 bases from J, leaving 11 bases between. CDR1 is LNHNV, CDR2 YYDKDF, per germline (reference sequence). The CDR3 is made up of 13 amino acids. The CDR3 reads CATTGTAQETQYF. The CDR3 DNA follows: TGTGCCACCACCGGGACCGCTCAAGAGACCCAGTACTTC.

This clone was recorded a few times. The V and J genes are TRBV5-1 and TRBJ1-1; D is possibly TRBD1 (5 bases). Looked up from germline, CDR1 is SGHRS and CDR2 is YFSETQ. The CDR3 is 13 amino acids. Trimming cost V 8 bases and J 3 bases, with 14 bases left between them. CDR3 DNA sequence: TGCGCCAGTAAGCAGGGAGTTGACACTGAAGCTTTCTTT. It translates to CASKQGVDTEAFF. The whole variable domain, remainder taken from reference TRBV5-1 and TRBJ1-1, is KAGVTQTPRYLIKTRGQQVTLSCSPISGHRSVSWYQQTPGQGLQFLFEYFSETQRNKGNFPGRFSGRQFSNSRSEMNVSTLELGDSALYLCASKQGVDTEAFFGQGTRLTVV.

This clone was counted only a few times. The chain employs TRBV6-6 and TRBJ2-1, with no clear D. Germline V lookup: CDR1 MNHNY, CDR2 SVGAGI (reference sequence). CDR3 length: 14 amino acids. The V and J ends lost 6 bases and 0 bases respectively, with 9 bases between them. The CDR3 here is CASRESSSYNEQFF. In DNA, the CDR3 is TGTGCCAGCAGGGAATCTAGCTCCTACAATGAGCAGTTCTTC.

The table lists this clone with a few counts. This clone may be a read error of a much larger clone one base away. CDR3 coding DNA: TGTGCCAGCAGCCGCACAGATACGCAGTATTTT. Translated, it gives CASSRTDTQYF. V gene TRBV7-2 combines with J gene TRBJ2-3; D ambiguous. Trimming stripped 5 bases from V and 1 base from J, with 1 base between. This CDR3 is 11 amino acids long. Germline lookup yields CDR1 SGHTA and CDR2 FQGNSA.

This clone was observed many times. Here the CDR3 DNA reads TGTGCCATCAGTGAGTCGGAGGACAGGGTGTATGGCTACACCTTC. Translation: CAISESEDRVYGYTF. This chain links TRBV10-3 with TRBJ1-2; 8 bases are shared with TRBD1. Germline CDR1 ENHRY, CDR2 SYGVKD. There are 15 residues in the CDR3. The V gene end was trimmed by 0 bases and the J gene end by 5 bases; junction bases not matched to a gene: 5.